One sample yielded the 6 T cell receptor beta chains listed below, sequenced in a study of T cells in narcolepsy. Here immunoSEQ multiplex PCR was the method, and the copy in TCRdb shows in-frame clones only, minus some. The profile covers 15,000 or so clones, with approximately 72% appearing a single time and about 14% taken by the ten largest. The material sequenced was CD45RA- memory CD8+ T cells from PBMCs. The receptors come from a human donor with narcolepsy.

As for this clone: Germline and junction disagree at one end, which may indicate a read error. V gene TRBV14 combines with J gene TRBJ2-2; possibly TRBD2 for D (5 bases). Germline assignment: CDR1 SGHDN and CDR2 FVKESK. CDR3 length equals 12 residues. The CDR3 DNA reads TGTGCCAGCAGCCGCGGGTACGGGGAGCCGTTTTTT. Its protein product is CASSRGYGEPFF.

This clone was picked up a small number of times. The CDR3 sequence is CASIFTGGDQPQHF. The CDR3 DNA sequence: TGTGCCAGTATTTTTACAGGGGGAGATCAGCCCCAGCATTTT. This chain connects TRBV19 to TRBJ1-5; 8 nucleotides agree with TRBD1. Germline-derived CDR1 and CDR2 are LNHDA and SQIVND (reference sequence). Germline trimming cut 7 bases from V and 5 bases from J; bases unmatched to any gene: 7. This CDR3 contains 14 residues.

The V call is TRBV19, the J call TRBJ1-2; D unresolved. This CDR3 contains 14 residues. The germline V gene encodes CDR1 LNHDA and CDR2 SQIVND (reference sequence). V was pared by 8 bases and J by 8 bases, with 21 bases between. The DNA for the CDR3 is TGTGCCAGTGTCCCCACCGGAGGGCTTTTGGGCTACACCTTC. Translation: CASVPTGGLLGYTF.

The genes are TRBV7-9 and TRBJ1-1; D uncertain. The CDR3 is made up of 14 amino acids. Germline CDR1 SEHNR, CDR2 FQNEAQ (reference sequence). V lost 1 base and J 1 base, leaving 7 bases between the germline ends. The CDR3 sequence is CASSLGRGNTEAFF. The CDR3 DNA reads as TGTGCCAGCAGCTTAGGGCGGGGGAACACTGAAGCTTTCTTT.

V and J are TRBV29-1 and TRBJ2-1; 11 nucleotides match TRBD1. V lost 0 bases and J lost 4; bases outside the gene matches: 5. The CDR3 has 16 residues. The V gene's germline CDR1 is SQVTM and CDR2 ANQGSEA. The CDR3 here is CSVEDQDRGRYNEQFF. In DNA, the CDR3 is TGCAGCGTTGAAGATCAGGACAGGGGGCGATACAATGAGCAGTTCTTC.

V gene TRBV2 combines with J gene TRBJ2-3; the D gene is possibly TRBD2 (6 bases). Trimming cost V 5 bases and J 7 bases, with 16 bases left between them. This CDR3 comprises 14 residues. Germline values: CDR1 SNHLY, CDR2 FYNNEI. The CDR3 is CASSSVRDPYTQYF. The CDR3 DNA reads TGTGCCAGCAGTTCTGTGCGGGATCCGTATACGCAGTATTTT.